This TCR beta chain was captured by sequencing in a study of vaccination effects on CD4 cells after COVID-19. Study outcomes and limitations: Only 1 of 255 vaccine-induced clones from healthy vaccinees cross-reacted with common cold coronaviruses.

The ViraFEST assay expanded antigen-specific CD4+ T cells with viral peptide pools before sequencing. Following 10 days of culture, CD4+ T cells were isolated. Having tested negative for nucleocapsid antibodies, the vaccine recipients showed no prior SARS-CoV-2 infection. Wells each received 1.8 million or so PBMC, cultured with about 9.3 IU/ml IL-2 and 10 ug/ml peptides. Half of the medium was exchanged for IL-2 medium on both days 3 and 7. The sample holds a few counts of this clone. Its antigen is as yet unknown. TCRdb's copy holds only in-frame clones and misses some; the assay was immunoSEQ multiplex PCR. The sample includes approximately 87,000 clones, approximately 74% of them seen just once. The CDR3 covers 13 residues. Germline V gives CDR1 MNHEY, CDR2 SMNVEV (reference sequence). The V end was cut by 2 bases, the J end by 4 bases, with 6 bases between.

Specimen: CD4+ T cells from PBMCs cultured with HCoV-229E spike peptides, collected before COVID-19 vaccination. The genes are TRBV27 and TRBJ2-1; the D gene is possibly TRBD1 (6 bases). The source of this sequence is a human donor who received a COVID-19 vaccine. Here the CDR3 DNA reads TGTGCCAGCAGTTTAGACAGGTACAATGAGCAGTTCTTC. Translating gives CASSLDRYNEQFF.